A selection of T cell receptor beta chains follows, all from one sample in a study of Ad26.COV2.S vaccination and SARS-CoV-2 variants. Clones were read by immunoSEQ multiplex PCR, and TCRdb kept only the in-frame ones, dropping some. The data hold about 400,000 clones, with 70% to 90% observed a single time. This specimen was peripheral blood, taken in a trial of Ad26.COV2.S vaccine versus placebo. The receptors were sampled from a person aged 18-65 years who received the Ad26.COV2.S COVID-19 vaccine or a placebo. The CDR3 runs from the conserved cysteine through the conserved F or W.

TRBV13	CASSTYRVGGAFF
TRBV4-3	CASSQVRDRGQEAFF
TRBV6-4	CASSDSPYDRESYNEQFF
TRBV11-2	CASSPFWQSTDTQYF
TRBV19	CASSPGQAEPKNIQYF
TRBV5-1	CASSIPEGNTQYF
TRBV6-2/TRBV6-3	CASSYPKHIMNTEAFF
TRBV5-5	CASSLGYSSSSGNTIYF
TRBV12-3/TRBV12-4	CASSSGEKLFF
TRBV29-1	CSVRASYNSPLHF
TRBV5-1	CASSTSKLAGWTDTQYF
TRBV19	CASSPPGAASEEQYF
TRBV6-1	CASSDPNQPQHF
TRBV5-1	CASSFGIFTDSTEAFF
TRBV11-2	CASSLDPGAEAFF
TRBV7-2	CASSPQLGFVSPLHF
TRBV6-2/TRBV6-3	CASSYRTTETYF
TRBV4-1	CASSRTEQETQYF
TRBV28	CASSPTAGGTNYGYTF
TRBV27	CASSLAQGPSYNSPLHF
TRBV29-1	CSVEKGQTTDTQYF
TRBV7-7	CASSLSTFSSYNEQFF
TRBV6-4	CASSDSGTSLLFF
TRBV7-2	CASSSSTGELFF
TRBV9	CASSVASTSPAETYEQYF
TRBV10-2	CASSLFDVNTEAFF
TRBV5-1	CASSLGAKGTGEPQHF
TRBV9	CASSARQGLSTEAFF
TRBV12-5	CASGFFGGPGELFF
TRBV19	CASSTTGAGKDEQYF
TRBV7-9	CASRRRESNSPLHF
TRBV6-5	CASSYSGTGGFGYTF
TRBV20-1	CSASEARGYTF
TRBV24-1	CATNTGYNQPQHF
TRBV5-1	CASSPGGDAVNEKLFF
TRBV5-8	CASSDEQGYQPQHF